This passage covers 11 T cell receptor beta chains from one sample sequenced in a study of shared T cell receptors in the human thymus. Repertoires were generated with immunoSEQ multiplex PCR, while TCRdb's copy carries only in-frame clones and drops some. Seen here are over 350,000 clones, 95% observed once, and the top ten hold roughly 0.021%. Material for sequencing was thymocytes. Receptors were obtained from a human donor.

A note on this clone: It is unclear where the CDR3 begins or ends on the DNA, so no DNA is shown, and the CDR3 is as TCRdb lists it. The CDR3 sequence is CSVEDSIHKQFFGPGTGLRDKQFF. V is TRBV29-1 and J is TRBJ2-1; TRBD1 was called by the table and not checked on the DNA. The CDR3 comprises 24 residues, both ends counted. Germline CDR1 SQVTM, CDR2 ANQGSEA.

The genes are TRBV14 and TRBJ2-7; 9 bases align to TRBD1. V trimming: 6 bases; J trimming: 3 bases; junction bases outside the gene matches: 15. CDR1 is SGHDN, CDR2 FVKESK, per germline. This CDR3 spans 17 amino acids. CDR3 bases: TGTGCCAGCAGTCGCAAGGCGACAGGGGGTGCAAACTACGAGCAGTACTTC. It yields the protein CASSRKATGGANYEQYF.

The J gene is TRBJ2-7, the V gene TRBV19, with D unresolved. This CDR3 is built from 14 residues. Trimming took 5 bases from V and 0 from J, leaving 11 bases between them. Per germline, CDR1 LNHDA and CDR2 SQIVND (reference sequence). The DNA of the CDR3 is TGTGCCAGTAGTTCTTCTCGAAGCTCCTACGAGCAGTACTTC. Amino acid sequence: CASSSSRSSYEQYF. The whole variable domain, filled in from reference TRBV19 and TRBJ2-7, reads DGGITQSPKYLFRKEGQNVTLSCEQNLNHDAMYWYRQDPGQGLRLIYYSQIVNDFQKGDIAEGYSVSREKKESFPLTVTSAQKNPTAFYLCASSSSRSSYEQYFGPGTRLTVT.

V and J are TRBV28 and TRBJ1-5; D perhaps matches TRBD1 (6 bases). V shed 4 bases and J shed 4 bases, with 11 bases lying between them. The CDR3 runs to 14 residues. Germline V gene sequence: CDR1 MDHEN, CDR2 SYDVKM. DNA for the CDR3: TGTGCCAGCAGTTGGGGGGGGGCGAATCAGCCCCAGCATTTT. Its protein product is CASSWGGANQPQHF. Full variable domain (outside the CDR3, taken from reference TRBV28 and TRBJ1-5): DVKVTQSSRYLVKRTGEKVFLECVQDMDHENMFWYRQDPGLGLRLIYFSYDVKMKEKGDIPEGYSVSREKKERFSLILESASTNQTSMYLCASSWGGANQPQHFGDGTRLSIL.

As to this clone: Other DNA sequences in the same sample also yield this CDR3. CDR3 region: CASSLGYEKLFF. The CDR3, as DNA: TGTGCCAGCAGCTTGGGGTACGAAAAACTGTTTTTT. The chain uses TRBV7-9 and TRBJ1-4; D remains unclear. Germline assignment: CDR1 SEHNR and CDR2 FQNEAQ (reference sequence). This CDR3 is built from 12 residues. V was trimmed by 3 bases and J by 8 bases, leaving 7 bases between them.

This sequence joins TRBV5-1 and TRBJ1-2; D uncertain. Germline lookup yields CDR1 SGHRS and CDR2 YFSETQ. The CDR3 loop spans 13 amino acids. The germline V and J ends were trimmed by 0 bases and 4 bases, with 7 bases remaining between them. The CDR3 DNA reads TGCGCCAGCAGCTTGGCGGGCACCTATGGCTACACCTTC. Translation gives CASSLAGTYGYTF.

The CDR3 protein is CASSSPGQHTDTQYF. CDR3 coding DNA: TGTGCCAGCAGCTCCCCAGGGCAACACACAGATACGCAGTATTTT. The chain combines TRBV7-9 with TRBJ2-3, with D tentatively TRBD1 (5 bases). The V end was cut by 4 bases, the J end by 2 bases, with 13 bases between. The CDR3 consists of 15 residues. The germline V gene encodes CDR1 SEHNR and CDR2 FQNEAQ (reference sequence). The full variable domain, in which reference TRBV7-9 and TRBJ2-3 provide the parts outside the CDR3, is DTGVSQNPRHKITKRGQNVTFRCDPISEHNRLYWYRQTLGQGPEFLTYFQNEAQLEKSRLLSDRFSAERPKGSFSTLEIQRTEQGDSAMYLCASSSPGQHTDTQYFGPGTRLTVL.

The chain recombines TRBV10-2 with TRBJ2-3; 7 bases agree with TRBD2. The germline gives CDR1 WSHSY, CDR2 SAAADI. V trimming: 0 bases; J trimming: 0 bases; junction bases outside the gene matches: 6. The CDR3 loop spans 17 amino acids. This CDR3 reads CASSESGGVSSTDTQYF. CDR3 DNA sequence: TGCGCCAGCAGTGAGTCGGGGGGGGTTTCGAGCACAGATACGCAGTATTTT.

V is TRBV9 and J is TRBJ2-5; a weak D match, TRBD2 (6 bases). CDR1 and CDR2 from the germline V gene are SGDLS and YYNGEE. The CDR3 contains 14 residues. V shed 2 bases and J shed 7 bases, with 15 bases lying between them. The DNA for the CDR3 is TGTGCCAGCAGCGTGGGGTCCCTGGGAGGGACCCAGTACTTC. Its translation: CASSVGSLGGTQYF.

This clone showed up just once. V and J are TRBV10-1 and TRBJ1-1; D gene unclear. The CDR3 contains 11 residues. CDR1 is WNHNN, CDR2 SYGVQD, per germline (reference sequence). Deletions cut 8 bases from V and 11 bases from J, with 15 bases between. The CDR3 DNA reads as TGCGCCAGCGACGGGCCCCGCGGGGCTTTCTTT. It encodes CASDGPRGAFF.

This chain connects TRBV7-2 to TRBJ2-6, with a possible D match to TRBD2 (5 bases). The CDR3 runs to 18 residues. The germline V gene encodes CDR1 SGHTA and CDR2 FQGNSA. With 0 bases removed from V and 0 bases from J, the gap between germline ends came to 12 bases. The CDR3 DNA follows: TGTGCCAGCAGCTTAGCGAGGACGGGAAGCTCTGGGGCCAACGTCCTGACTTTC. Its protein is CASSLARTGSSGANVLTF. The variable domain in full, with the rest retrieved from reference TRBV7-2 and TRBJ2-6, is GAGVSQSPSNKVTEKGKDVELRCDPISGHTALYWYRQSLGQGLEFLIYFQGNSAPDKSGLPSDRFSAERTGGSVSTLTIQRTQQEDSAVYLCASSLARTGSSGANVLTFGAGSRLTVL.